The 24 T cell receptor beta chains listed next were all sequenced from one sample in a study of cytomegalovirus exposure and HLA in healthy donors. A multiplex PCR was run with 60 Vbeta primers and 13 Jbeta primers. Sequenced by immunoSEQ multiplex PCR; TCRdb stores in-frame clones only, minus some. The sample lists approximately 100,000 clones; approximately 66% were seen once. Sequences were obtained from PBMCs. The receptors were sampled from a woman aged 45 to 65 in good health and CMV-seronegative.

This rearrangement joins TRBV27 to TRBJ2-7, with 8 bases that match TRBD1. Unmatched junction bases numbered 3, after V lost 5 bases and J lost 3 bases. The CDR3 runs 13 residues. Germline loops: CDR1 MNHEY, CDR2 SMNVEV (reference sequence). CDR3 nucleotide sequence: TGTGCCAGCAGTATCACAGGGGGCTACGAGCAGTACTTC. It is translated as CASSITGGYEQYF.

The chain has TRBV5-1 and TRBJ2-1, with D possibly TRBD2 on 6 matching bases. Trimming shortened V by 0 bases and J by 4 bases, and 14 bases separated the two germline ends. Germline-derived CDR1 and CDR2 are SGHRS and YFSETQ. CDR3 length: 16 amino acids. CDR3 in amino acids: CASSLGGEVGYNEQFF. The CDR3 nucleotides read TGCGCCAGCAGCTTGGGGGGGGAGGTGGGTTACAATGAGCAGTTCTTC.

The CDR3 DNA reads TGTGCCAGCAGCTTTGCCGCGGGTTCACCCCTCCACTTT. Translated: CASSFAAGSPLHF. The V call is TRBV7-9, the J call TRBJ1-6; D gene ambiguous. With 3 bases removed from V and 9 bases from J, the gap between germline ends came to 9 bases. The CDR3 spans 13 residues. Germline loops: CDR1 SEHNR, CDR2 FQNEAQ (reference sequence).

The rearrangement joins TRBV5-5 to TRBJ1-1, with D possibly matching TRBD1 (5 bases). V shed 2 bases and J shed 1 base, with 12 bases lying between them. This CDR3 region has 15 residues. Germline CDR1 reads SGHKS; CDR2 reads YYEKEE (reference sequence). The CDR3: CASSLTGLRNTEAFF. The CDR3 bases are TGTGCCAGCAGCTTAACGGGACTCAGGAACACTGAAGCTTTCTTT.

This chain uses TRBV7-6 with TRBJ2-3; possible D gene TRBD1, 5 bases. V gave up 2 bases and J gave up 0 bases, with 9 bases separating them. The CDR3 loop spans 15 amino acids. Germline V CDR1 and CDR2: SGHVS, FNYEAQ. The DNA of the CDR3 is TGTGCCAGCAGCTTACTGGACATTAGCACAGATACGCAGTATTTT. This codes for CASSLLDISTDTQYF.

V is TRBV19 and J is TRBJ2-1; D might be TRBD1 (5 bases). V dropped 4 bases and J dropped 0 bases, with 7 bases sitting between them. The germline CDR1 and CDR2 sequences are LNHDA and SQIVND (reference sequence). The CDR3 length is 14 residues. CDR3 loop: CASSTDSSYNEQFF. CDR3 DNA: TGTGCCAGTAGTACTGACAGCTCCTACAATGAGCAGTTCTTC.

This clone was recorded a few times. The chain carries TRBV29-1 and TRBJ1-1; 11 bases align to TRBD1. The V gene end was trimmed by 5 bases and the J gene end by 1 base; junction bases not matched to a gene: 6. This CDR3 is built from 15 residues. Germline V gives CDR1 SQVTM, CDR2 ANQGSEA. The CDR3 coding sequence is TGCAGCGTTACACGGACAGGGGGCGGGAACACTGAAGCTTTCTTT. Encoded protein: CSVTRTGGGNTEAFF.

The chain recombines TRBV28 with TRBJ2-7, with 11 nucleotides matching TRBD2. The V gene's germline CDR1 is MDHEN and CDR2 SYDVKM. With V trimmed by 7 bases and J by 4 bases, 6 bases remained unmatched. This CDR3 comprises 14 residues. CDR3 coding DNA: TGTGCCAGCAATCTTAGCGGGAGGGCGTACGAGCAGTACTTC. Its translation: CASNLSGRAYEQYF.

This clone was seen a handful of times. The DNA of the CDR3 is TGCGCCAGCAGCCAAGCCTCCGGGACTAGCGGGACGTACGAGCAGTACTTC. Translating gives CASSQASGTSGTYEQYF. This chain uses TRBV4-1 with TRBJ2-7; 13 positions match TRBD2. The CDR3 spans 17 residues. Per the germline V gene, CDR1 is MGHRA and CDR2 is YSYEKL. V was pared by 1 base and J by 4 bases, with 7 bases of the junction left unmatched.

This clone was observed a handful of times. This CDR3 is CASSGYSQGPDTQYF. CDR3 DNA: TGTGCCAGCAGCGGCTACTCCCAGGGCCCAGATACGCAGTATTTT. The chain carries TRBV11-2 and TRBJ2-3; D may be TRBD1 (5 bases). Trimming shortened V by 5 bases and J by 4 bases, and 16 bases separated the two germline ends. The germline V gene encodes CDR1 SGHAT and CDR2 FQNNGV. This CDR3 region has 15 residues.

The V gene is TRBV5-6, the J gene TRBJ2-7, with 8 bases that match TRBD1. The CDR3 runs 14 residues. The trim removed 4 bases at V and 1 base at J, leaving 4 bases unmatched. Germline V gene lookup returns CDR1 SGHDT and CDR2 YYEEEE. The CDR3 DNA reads TGTGCCAGCAGCCGGACAGGGCAATCCTACGAGCAGTACTTC. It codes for CASSRTGQSYEQYF. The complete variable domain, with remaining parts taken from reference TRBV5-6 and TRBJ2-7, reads DAGVTQSPTHLIKTRGQQVTLRCSPKSGHDTVSWYQQALGQGPQFIFQYYEEEERQRGNFPDRFSGHQFPNYSSELNVNALLLGDSALYLCASSRTGQSYEQYFGPGTRLTVT.

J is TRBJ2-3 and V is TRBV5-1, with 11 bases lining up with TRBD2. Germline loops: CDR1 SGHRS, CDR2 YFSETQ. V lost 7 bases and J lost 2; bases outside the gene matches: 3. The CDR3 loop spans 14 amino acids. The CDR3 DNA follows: TGCGCCAGCCTTAGCGGGGGGGCCACAGATACGCAGTATTTT. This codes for CASLSGGATDTQYF.

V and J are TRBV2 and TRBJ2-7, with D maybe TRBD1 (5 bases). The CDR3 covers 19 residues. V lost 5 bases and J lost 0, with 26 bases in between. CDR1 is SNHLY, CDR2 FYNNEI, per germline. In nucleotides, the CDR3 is TGTGCCAGCAGTAGCCCCACCGTTCCGACAGACCAGTTCTCCTACGAGCAGTACTTC. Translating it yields CASSSPTVPTDQFSYEQYF.

The CDR3 sequence is CATRPRDSTYEQYF. As DNA, the CDR3 is TGTGCCACCCGGCCCCGGGACAGCACCTACGAGCAGTACTTC. The genes are TRBV6-1 and TRBJ2-7; 7 bases are shared with TRBD1. Per germline, CDR1 MNHNS and CDR2 SASEGT. The CDR3 loop spans 14 amino acids. Losses at the gene ends were 10 bases for V and 2 bases for J; bases not matched to a gene: 11.

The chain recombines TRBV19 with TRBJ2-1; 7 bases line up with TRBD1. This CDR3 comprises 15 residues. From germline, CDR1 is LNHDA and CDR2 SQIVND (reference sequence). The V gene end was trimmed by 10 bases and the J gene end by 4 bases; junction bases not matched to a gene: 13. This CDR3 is CATKWDSEPYNEQFF. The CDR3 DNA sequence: TGTGCCACGAAATGGGACAGTGAGCCGTACAATGAGCAGTTCTTC.

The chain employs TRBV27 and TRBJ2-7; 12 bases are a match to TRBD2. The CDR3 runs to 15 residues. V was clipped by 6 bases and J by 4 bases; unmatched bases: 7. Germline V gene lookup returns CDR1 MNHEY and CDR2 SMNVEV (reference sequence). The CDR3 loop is CASRYTSGGIYEQYF. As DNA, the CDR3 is TGTGCCAGCAGATACACTAGCGGGGGGATATACGAGCAGTACTTC.

Here the CDR3 reads CAISEGGSGTDTQYF. CDR3 coding DNA: TGTGCCATCAGTGAAGGGGGCAGCGGCACAGATACGCAGTATTTT. The V gene is TRBV10-3, the J gene TRBJ2-3; 7 bases fit TRBD1. With 3 bases clipped from V and 1 base from J, the junction kept 4 bases outside the gene matches. There are 15 residues in the CDR3. Germline V CDR1 and CDR2: ENHRY, SYGVKD.

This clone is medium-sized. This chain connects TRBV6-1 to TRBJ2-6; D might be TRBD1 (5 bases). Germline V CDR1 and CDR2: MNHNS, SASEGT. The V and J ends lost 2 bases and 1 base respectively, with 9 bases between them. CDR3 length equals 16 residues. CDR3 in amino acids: CASSELTGSGANVLTF. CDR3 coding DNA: TGTGCCAGCAGTGAACTAACAGGTTCTGGGGCCAACGTCCTGACTTTC.

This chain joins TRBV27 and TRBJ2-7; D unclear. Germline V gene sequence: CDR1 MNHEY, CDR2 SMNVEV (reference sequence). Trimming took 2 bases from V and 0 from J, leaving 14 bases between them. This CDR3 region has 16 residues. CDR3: CASSLRFVSSSYEQYF. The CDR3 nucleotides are TGTGCCAGCAGTTTACGGTTTGTCTCTAGCTCCTACGAGCAGTACTTC.

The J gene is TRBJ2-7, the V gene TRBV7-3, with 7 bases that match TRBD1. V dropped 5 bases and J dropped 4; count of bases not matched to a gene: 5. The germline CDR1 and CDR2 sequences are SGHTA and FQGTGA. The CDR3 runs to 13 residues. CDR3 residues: CASSQLQGYEQYF. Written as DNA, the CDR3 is TGTGCCAGCAGCCAGTTACAGGGGTACGAGCAGTACTTC.

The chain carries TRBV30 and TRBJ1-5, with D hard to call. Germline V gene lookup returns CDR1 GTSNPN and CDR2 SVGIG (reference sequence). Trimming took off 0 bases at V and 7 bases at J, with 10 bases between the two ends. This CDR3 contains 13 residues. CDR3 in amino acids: CAWSVTGGQPQHF. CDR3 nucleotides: TGTGCCTGGAGTGTAACGGGTGGACAGCCCCAGCATTTT. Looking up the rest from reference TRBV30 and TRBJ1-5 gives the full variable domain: SQTIHQWPATLVQPVGSPLSLECTVEGTSNPNLYWYRQAAGRGLQLLFYSVGIGQISSEVPQNLSASRPQDRQFILSSKKLLLSDSGFYLCAWSVTGGQPQHFGDGTRLSIL.

The CDR3 DNA follows: TGTGCCAGCAGCCAACTTATAGCGGGAGTACGAGGAGAGACCCAGTACTTC. Its protein is CASSQLIAGVRGETQYF. The chain joins TRBV5-4 to TRBJ2-5; 9 nucleotides agree with TRBD2. The germline V gene encodes CDR1 SGHNT and CDR2 YYREEE (reference sequence). V gave up 4 bases and J gave up 4 bases; unmatched junction bases: 14. CDR3 length: 17 amino acids. Together with reference TRBV5-4 and TRBJ2-5, the CDR3 gives the full variable domain: ETGVTQSPTHLIKTRGQQVTLRCSSQSGHNTVSWYQQALGQGPQFIFQYYREEENGRGNFPPRFSGLQFPNYSSELNVNALELDDSALYLCASSQLIAGVRGETQYFGPGTRLLVL.

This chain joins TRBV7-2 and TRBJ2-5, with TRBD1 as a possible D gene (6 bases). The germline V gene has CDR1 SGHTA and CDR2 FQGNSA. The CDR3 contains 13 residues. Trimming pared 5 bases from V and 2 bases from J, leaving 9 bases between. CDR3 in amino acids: CASSRGQQETQYF. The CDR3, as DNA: TGTGCCAGCAGCCGAGGACAGCAAGAGACCCAGTACTTC.

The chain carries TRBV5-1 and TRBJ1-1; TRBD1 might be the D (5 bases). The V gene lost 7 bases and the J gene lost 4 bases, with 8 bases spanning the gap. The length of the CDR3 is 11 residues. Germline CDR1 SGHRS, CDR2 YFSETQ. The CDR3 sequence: CASQGVTEAFF. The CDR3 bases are TGCGCCAGCCAGGGTGTCACTGAAGCTTTCTTT.